The table lists the clone carrying this T cell receptor beta chain with a few counts. Its antigen is as yet unknown. This entry is derived from a study of T-cell memory formation after mild COVID-19. Study outcomes and limitations: Contracting clones from day 15 to 85 had balanced CD4/CD8; later expanders favoured CD4+.

TCRdb re-called the 5' RACE reads through MiXCR, storing one row per CDR3 protein. This table has 150,000 to 200,000 distinct CDR3 sequences, about 14% appearing once. The CDR3 is 16 amino acids. Germline V CDR1 and CDR2: LGHDT, YNNKEL (reference sequence). Trimming pared 4 bases from V and 6 bases from J, leaving 21 bases between. This clonotype was sampled from an adult woman who had mild COVID-19 (a few samples of this study predate the infection). Cell type and time point are not known. What was sequenced was PBMCs or a T cell subset sorted from them (not recorded which). V usage is TRBV3-1 and J usage is TRBJ1-1; weak D call: TRBD1 (6 bases). CDR3 bases: TGTGCCAGCAGCCTCGGACAGATGGGGGGTTGGGCTGAAGCTTTCTTT. Translating gives CASSLGQMGGWAEAFF.